The 25 T cell receptor beta chains given below trace back to one sample, sequenced in a study of cytotoxic CD8 clonotypes in ibrutinib-treated CLL (dated by TCRdb to the early 2020s). The intended sense of this specimen's time point label: progressive disease on ibrutinib. Library method: the immunoSEQ multiplex PCR assay. Held by TCRdb, this immuneACCESS table contains in-frame sequences only and omits some clones. Under half of the omission traces to an unresolved V gene where checked; the cause of the rest is unknown. The sample table contains tens of thousands of clones; only one count was recorded for roughly three quarters of them. The top ten clonotypes cover roughly 9.1% of the sample. The sample here was PBMCs, taken at disease progression, from a patient treated with ibrutinib. These receptors were taken from a human donor with chronic lymphocytic leukemia.

J is TRBJ2-2 and V is TRBV30, with D perhaps matching TRBD1 (6 bases). Germline CDR1 is GTSNPN and CDR2 is SVGIG (reference sequence). The length of the CDR3 is 16 residues. V dropped 4 bases and J dropped 0 bases, with 15 bases sitting between them. CDR3 bases: TGTGCCTGGATCCCTTGGGACACACCGAACACCGGGGAGCTGTTTTTT. Protein: CAWIPWDTPNTGELFF.

The chain recombines TRBV2 with TRBJ2-2; D might be TRBD1 (5 bases). V was trimmed by 5 bases and J by 4 bases, leaving 11 bases between them. Germline-derived CDR1 and CDR2 are SNHLY and FYNNEI. CDR3 length: 14 residues. CDR3: CASSIQAGTGELFF. The CDR3 bases are TGTGCCAGCAGTATACAGGCTGGCACCGGGGAGCTGTTTTTT.

The chain has TRBV15 and TRBJ1-5; D unresolved. V dropped 0 bases and J dropped 4 bases, with 22 bases sitting between them. CDR3 size: 19 residues. CDR1 is LNHNV, CDR2 YYDKDF, per germline (reference sequence). For the CDR3, the DNA is TGTGCCACCAGCAGAGATTTGGGAACCCTGCCGGACGAAAATCAGCCCCAGCATTTT. Translation gives CATSRDLGTLPDENQPQHF.

The rearrangement uses TRBV19 and TRBJ2-5, with D possibly TRBD1 on 6 matching bases. CDR3 length: 15 residues. V was clipped by 5 bases and J by 1 base, with 14 bases between them. Per germline, CDR1 LNHDA and CDR2 SQIVND (reference sequence). In nucleotides, the CDR3 is TGTGCCAGTAGTTCGGACAGTGGACTCCAAGAGACCCAGTACTTC. Its protein product is CASSSDSGLQETQYF.

The chain links TRBV19 to TRBJ2-2; D is undetermined. Trimming took off 6 bases at V and 3 bases at J, with 11 bases between the two ends. Per germline, CDR1 LNHDA and CDR2 SQIVND (reference sequence). The CDR3 has 14 amino acids. CDR3 sequence (DNA): TGTGCCAGTAGGGATGTGTGGGACACCGGGGAGCTGTTTTTT. It encodes CASRDVWDTGELFF.

The chain is built from TRBV29-1 and TRBJ1-2, with TRBD1 identical over 7 bases. The CDR3 is 12 residues long. In germline, CDR1 is SQVTM, CDR2 ANQGSEA. V was pared by 6 bases and J by 5 bases, with 6 bases of the junction left unmatched. The CDR3 spells CSVQGGKYGYTF. CDR3 nucleotides: TGCAGCGTCCAGGGGGGGAAGTATGGCTACACCTTC. Complete variable domain (other parts from reference TRBV29-1 and TRBJ1-2): SAVISQKPSRDICQRGTSLTIQCQVDSQVTMMFWYRQQPGQSLTLIATANQGSEATYESGFVIDKFPISRPNLTFSTLTVSNMSPEDSSIYLCSVQGGKYGYTFGSGTRLTVV.

The genes are TRBV25-1 and TRBJ2-5; TRBD1 aligns across 11 bases. CDR1 and CDR2 from the germline V gene are MGHDK and SYGVNS. The CDR3 runs 14 residues. J gave up 2 bases and V 10 bases, and 6 bases lay outside the gene matches. The CDR3 sequence: CAIGTGGQQETQYF. CDR3 DNA sequence: TGTGCCATCGGGACAGGGGGACAACAAGAGACCCAGTACTTC.

The gene calls are TRBV6-5 and TRBJ2-7; TRBD2 matches 7 bases. CDR1 is MNHEY, CDR2 SVGAGI, per germline. This CDR3 has 15 amino acids. Trimming cost V 5 bases and J 2 bases; bases outside gene matches: 9. The CDR3, as DNA: TGTGCCAGCAGTAAAGGATCCGGACTAGCCTACGAGCAGTACTTC. This sequence encodes CASSKGSGLAYEQYF.

This chain connects TRBV13 to TRBJ1-3, with no clear D. The CDR3 is 12 residues long. Trimming left V 4 bases short and J 3 bases short, with 4 bases between. Germline CDR1 and CDR2: PRHDT and FYEKMQ (reference sequence). CDR3 protein: CASSSVGNTIYF. The CDR3 bases are TGTGCCAGCAGCTCCGTTGGAAACACCATATATTTT.

This sequence joins TRBV7-9 and TRBJ1-1, with a tentative D call TRBD1 (5 bases). Per the germline V gene, CDR1 is SEHNR and CDR2 is FQNEAQ (reference sequence). The V and J ends lost 2 bases and 5 bases respectively, with 9 bases between them. This CDR3 comprises 13 residues. For the CDR3, the DNA is TGTGCCAGCAGCTTACAGGGAATGACTGAAGCTTTCTTT. It encodes CASSLQGMTEAFF.

This clone was picked up a small number of times. Here the CDR3 DNA reads TGTGCCAGCAGTGAAGAGGTCCGGGGAGAGCAGTACTTC. Its translation is CASSEEVRGEQYF. The J gene is TRBJ2-7, the V gene TRBV2, with D possibly matching TRBD2 (5 bases). CDR3 size: 13 residues. From germline, CDR1 is SNHLY and CDR2 FYNNEI. Trimming removed 1 base at V and 7 bases at J, with 11 bases between.

The V call is TRBV10-1, the J call TRBJ1-1; D possibly corresponds to TRBD1 (6 bases). Trimming took 4 bases from V and 3 from J, leaving 9 bases between them. CDR1 is WNHNN and CDR2 is SYGVQD in the germline V gene (reference sequence). The CDR3 spans 13 residues. The CDR3 coding sequence is TGCGCCAGCAGTGTATCAGGGGACACTGAAGCTTTCTTT. It codes for CASSVSGDTEAFF.

This chain connects TRBV28 to TRBJ2-3; D is possibly TRBD1 (6 bases). Germline V gene data show CDR1 as MDHEN and CDR2 as SYDVKM. The CDR3 is 14 amino acids. Trimming shortened V by 2 bases and J by 6 bases, and 12 bases separated the two germline ends. The CDR3 region has the DNA TGTGCCAGCAGTTTAACCTGGGGGCGGGATACGCAGTATTTT. It yields the protein CASSLTWGRDTQYF. Filled out from reference TRBV28 and TRBJ2-3, the complete variable domain reads DVKVTQSSRYLVKRTGEKVFLECVQDMDHENMFWYRQDPGLGLRLIYFSYDVKMKEKGDIPEGYSVSREKKERFSLILESASTNQTSMYLCASSLTWGRDTQYFGPGTRLTVL.

The CDR3, as DNA: TGTGCCAGCAGCTTATCGGTCGGCTATTCACCCCTCCACTTT. It translates to CASSLSVGYSPLHF. This chain connects TRBV7-2 to TRBJ1-6; D gene ambiguous. The germline gives CDR1 SGHTA, CDR2 FQGNSA. Deletions cut 2 bases from V and 8 bases from J, with 10 bases between. This CDR3 region has 14 residues.

The V call is TRBV6-5, the J call TRBJ2-2; D is perhaps TRBD1 or TRBD2 (6 bases each). The CDR3 extends over 12 amino acids. Looked up from germline, CDR1 is MNHEY and CDR2 is SVGAGI. With 6 bases removed from V and 8 bases from J, the gap between germline ends came to 10 bases. The CDR3, as DNA: TGTGCCAGCAGCCAGGGGAGGGGGGAGCTGTTTTTT. This translates into CASSQGRGELFF.

This chain links TRBV27 with TRBJ1-1; no clear D gene. Per germline, CDR1 MNHEY and CDR2 SMNVEV (reference sequence). This CDR3 is 12 amino acids long. Trimming took off 0 bases at V and 8 bases at J, with 7 bases between the two ends. The DNA of the CDR3 is TGTGCCAGCAGTTTATCGGGGAACGAAGCTTTCTTT. Its protein is CASSLSGNEAFF.

V is TRBV6-1 and J is TRBJ2-5, with 9 bases aligning to TRBD2. Germline V CDR1 and CDR2: MNHNS, SASEGT. Unmatched junction bases numbered 2, after V lost 6 bases and J lost 3 bases. The CDR3 has 13 residues. The CDR3 DNA follows: TGTGCCAGCAGGGCTAGCGGGGAAGAGACCCAGTACTTC. This encodes CASRASGEETQYF.

The gene calls are TRBV27 and TRBJ2-1; possible D gene TRBD1, 5 bases. Trimming cost V 6 bases and J 4 bases, with 10 bases left between them. Looked up from germline, CDR1 is MNHEY and CDR2 is SMNVEV (reference sequence). CDR3 length: 13 amino acids. The CDR3 DNA sequence: TGTGCCAGCAGAGACACAGGATACAATGAGCAGTTCTTC. Protein sequence: CASRDTGYNEQFF.

This clone was observed once. The rearrangement joins TRBV18 to TRBJ1-1; the D gene is possibly TRBD1 (5 bases). Germline V gives CDR1 KGHSH, CDR2 LQKENI. Trimming took off 6 bases at V and 3 bases at J, with 11 bases between the two ends. The CDR3 spans 13 residues. CDR3 protein: CASSDSQDTEAFF. The CDR3 DNA reads TGTGCCAGCTCCGACAGCCAGGACACTGAAGCTTTCTTT.

The chain employs TRBV5-4 and TRBJ2-1, with D possibly TRBD1 on 5 matching bases. CDR1 and CDR2 from the germline V gene are SGHNT and YYREEE (reference sequence). This CDR3 has 13 residues. V lost 1 base to trimming and J lost 6 bases, with 8 bases between them. This chain's CDR3 is CASSLIGVNEQFF. The CDR3 nucleotides are TGTGCCAGCAGCTTGATAGGGGTCAATGAGCAGTTCTTC.

This chain links TRBV2 with TRBJ2-7, with 7 bases lining up with TRBD2. With 4 bases clipped from V and 3 bases from J, the junction kept 6 bases outside the gene matches. This CDR3 is built from 14 residues. From germline, CDR1 is SNHLY and CDR2 FYNNEI. CDR3 protein: CASSGGGPLYEQYF. CDR3 sequence (DNA): TGTGCCAGCAGTGGGGGGGGTCCCCTCTACGAGCAGTACTTC.

The V and J genes are TRBV10-3 and TRBJ2-5, with D uncertain. V dropped 8 bases and J dropped 2 bases, with 12 bases sitting between them. This CDR3 spans 13 amino acids. Germline CDR1 is ENHRY and CDR2 is SYGVKD. The CDR3 DNA reads TGTGCCATCGGCAGTTTCGGTCAAGAGACCCAGTACTTC. Its translation: CAIGSFGQETQYF.

The count of this clone is one. V and J are TRBV9 and TRBJ2-7; D may match TRBD1 or TRBD2 (6 bases each). The CDR3 sequence is 15 residues long. The germline V and J ends were trimmed by 3 bases and 0 bases, with 13 bases remaining between them. The germline V gene has CDR1 SGDLS and CDR2 YYNGEE. The CDR3 DNA reads as TGTGCCAGCAGCGCCCTAGGGGGGCCCTCCTACGAGCAGTACTTC. It is translated as CASSALGGPSYEQYF. Together with reference TRBV9 and TRBJ2-7, the CDR3 gives the full variable domain: DSGVTQTPKHLITATGQRVTLRCSPRSGDLSVYWYQQSLDQGLQFLIQYYNGEERAKGNILERFSAQQFPDLHSELNLSSLELGDSALYFCASSALGGPSYEQYFGPGTRLTVT.

V gene TRBV10-3 combines with J gene TRBJ1-1, with D tentatively TRBD1 (6 bases). V was shortened by 2 bases and J by 5 bases, with 12 bases between the two germline ends. This CDR3 has 14 amino acids. Looked up from germline, CDR1 is ENHRY and CDR2 is SYGVKD. The CDR3 region has the DNA TGTGCCATCAGTGAGAATAGTAGGGGGACTGAAGCTTTCTTT. Protein: CAISENSRGTEAFF.

The V and J genes are TRBV6-6 and TRBJ2-5, with D possibly called TRBD1 or TRBD2 (5 bases each). CDR3 length equals 15 residues. Between the trimmed V and J ends, which lost 6 bases and 5 bases, there was a span of 19 bases. Germline loops: CDR1 MNHNY, CDR2 SVGAGI (reference sequence). The CDR3 region is CASSSILGVGETQYF. The CDR3 nucleotides are TGTGCCAGCAGCTCCATTTTGGGGGTTGGGGAGACCCAGTACTTC.